The sequence of this T cell receptor (beta chain) was determined in a study of cytomegalovirus exposure and HLA in healthy donors. Study summary: The roughly 120 million unique TCR beta sequences, from about 179 million T cells, were found by an earlier analysis. Whole-study results and caveats: V- and J-gene trimming of TCR beta was linked (in a later analysis) to a missense DCLRE1C variant.

This CDR3 has 15 amino acids. J lost 1 base, V lost 4 bases, and 6 bases had no gene match. Germline-derived CDR1 and CDR2 are LGHNA and YSLEER. The sample holds a few counts of this clone. What it binds is unknown. With 60 Vbeta and 13 Jbeta primers, the PCR was carried out. Assay: immunoSEQ multiplex PCR; the TCRdb copy retains only in-frame clones and omits some. The repertoire includes under 200,000 clones, roughly 78% of them detected once, and 1% sits in the top ten. This chain connects TRBV4-3 to TRBJ1-2, with 7 positions matching TRBD1. This receptor was taken from a woman in her forties or fifties in good health and CMV-seropositive. Specimen: PBMCs. The chain's CDR3 is CASSPHGQVNYGYTF. In DNA, the CDR3 is TGCGCCAGCAGCCCCCATGGACAGGTTAACTATGGCTACACCTTC.